This T cell receptor beta chain originates from a study of CD8 T cells in Susac syndrome. V gave up 2 bases and J gave up 4 bases, with 9 bases separating them. CDR1 and CDR2 (germline): SGHVS, FNYEAQ. The CDR3 is 14 residues long. RNA, at about 0.45 to 1 ug, was reverse transcribed with random hexamers. The authors amplified TCR beta CDR3 across 54 Vbeta and 13 Jbeta using immunoSEQ multiplex PCR. TCRdb processed the immunoSEQ multiplex PCR reads anew with MiXCR; each CDR3 protein has one entry. The sample holds tens of thousands of distinct CDR3 sequences, 90% to 95% seen once. The sequenced sample was CD8+ T cells from PBMCs. V usage is TRBV7-6 and J usage is TRBJ2-1; D remains ambiguous. The receptor's source is a human donor in good health. The CDR3 here is CASSLRLDYNEQFF. CDR3 DNA sequence: TGTGCCAGCAGCTTACGGCTAGATTACAATGAGCAGTTCTTC.